The sequence of this T cell receptor beta chain was determined in a study of blood T cell repertoires in COVID-19. TCRdb's table, derived via immunoSEQ multiplex PCR, lists solely in-frame clones and lacks some. Here the sample spans 350,000 to 450,000 clones, roughly 86% being singletons. This clone was picked up a small number of times. The origin of this receptor is a human donor in a cohort sampled during active COVID-19. Material for sequencing was peripheral blood.

The CDR3 here is CASSISENSNQPQHF. CDR3 bases: TGTGCCAGTAGTATTTCGGAGAATAGCAATCAGCCCCAGCATTTT. This rearrangement joins TRBV19 to TRBJ1-5; D uncertain. This CDR3 has 15 amino acids. Germline V gives CDR1 LNHDA, CDR2 SQIVND (reference sequence). The germline V and J ends were trimmed by 3 bases and 0 bases, with 9 bases remaining between them.